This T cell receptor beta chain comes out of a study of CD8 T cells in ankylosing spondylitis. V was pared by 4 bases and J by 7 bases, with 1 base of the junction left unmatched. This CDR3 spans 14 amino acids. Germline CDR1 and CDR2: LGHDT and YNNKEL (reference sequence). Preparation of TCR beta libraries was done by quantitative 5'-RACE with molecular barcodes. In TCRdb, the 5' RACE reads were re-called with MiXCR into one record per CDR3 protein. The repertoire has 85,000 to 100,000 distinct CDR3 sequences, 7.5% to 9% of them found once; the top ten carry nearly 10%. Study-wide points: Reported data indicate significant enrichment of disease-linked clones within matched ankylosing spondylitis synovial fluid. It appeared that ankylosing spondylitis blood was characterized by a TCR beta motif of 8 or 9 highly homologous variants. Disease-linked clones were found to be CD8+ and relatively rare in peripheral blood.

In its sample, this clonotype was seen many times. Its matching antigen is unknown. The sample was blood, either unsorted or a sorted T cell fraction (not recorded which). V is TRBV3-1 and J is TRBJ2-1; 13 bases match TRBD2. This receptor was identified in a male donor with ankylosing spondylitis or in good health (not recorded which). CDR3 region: CASSRLAGGNEQFF. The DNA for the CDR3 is TGTGCCAGCAGCCGACTAGCGGGGGGTAATGAGCAGTTCTTC.